This TCR beta chain was obtained from a study of blood T cell repertoires in COVID-19. For the study at large: T cells, B-cell-depleted T cells, or PBMCs provided the cDNA or gDNA that served as material.

The table came from immunoSEQ multiplex PCR; TCRdb's copy has only in-frame clones and leaves some out. This sample has 200,000 or so clones, with roughly 82% found just once. The CDR3 totals 15 residues. The V gene's germline CDR1 is MNHEY and CDR2 SVGAGI. J lost 3 bases, V lost 7 bases, and 12 bases had no gene match. The sequence came from a human donor in a cohort sampled during active COVID-19. The specimen was peripheral blood. The chain carries TRBV6-5 and TRBJ2-7, with 7 bases lining up with TRBD1. CDR3 loop: CASKGQVGNHYEQYF. Here the CDR3 DNA reads TGTGCCAGCAAAGGACAGGTCGGGAACCACTACGAGCAGTACTTC.